These T cell receptor beta chains were read from a single sample in a study of blood T cell repertoires in COVID-19. Measured with immunoSEQ multiplex PCR; TCRdb has only the in-frame clones, and not every one. The sample shows tens of thousands of clones, about 88% of them seen only once. The sample consisted of peripheral blood. The source is a human donor in a cohort sampled during active COVID-19. The CDR3 runs from the conserved cysteine through the conserved F or W. Each record gives: V gene, J gene, D gene, clone size, CDR3 protein, CDR3 DNA. The D gene is left open where the match is weak. Clone size is stated in some rows and not others, as once, few, many or a class when expanded.

v_call: TRBV6-2/TRBV6-3
j_call: TRBJ2-5
d_call: NA
clone_size: once
cdr3_aa: CASRPDITQETQYF
cdr3_nt: TGTGCCAGCAGACCTGACATAACCCAAGAGACCCAGTACTTC

v_call: TRBV4-1
j_call: TRBJ1-2
d_call: NA
clone_size: few
cdr3_aa: CASSQPTGSNYGYTF
cdr3_nt: TGCGCCAGCAGCCAGCCGACAGGTTCTAACTATGGCTACACCTTC

v_call: TRBV3-1/TRBV3-2
j_call: TRBJ2-3
d_call: TRBD2
clone_size: NA
cdr3_aa: CASRRLAGGADTQYF
cdr3_nt: TGTGCCAGCAGGCGACTAGCGGGGGGGGCTGATACGCAGTATTTT

v_call: TRBV19
j_call: TRBJ2-3
d_call: TRBD2
clone_size: NA
cdr3_aa: CASSIGDAGGDTQYF
cdr3_nt: TGTGCCAGTAGTATCGGGGATGCGGGGGGAGATACGCAGTATTTT

v_call: TRBV4-2
j_call: TRBJ2-3
d_call: TRBD2
clone_size: NA
cdr3_aa: CASSQEAPSGGPTDTQYF
cdr3_nt: TGTGCCAGCAGCCAAGAGGCCCCTAGCGGGGGGCCGACAGATACGCAGTATTTT

v_call: TRBV9
j_call: TRBJ1-3
d_call: NA
clone_size: NA
cdr3_aa: CASSVAGSNSGNTIYF
cdr3_nt: TGTGCCAGCAGCGTAGCTGGGAGCAACTCTGGAAACACCATATATTTT

v_call: TRBV10-2
j_call: TRBJ1-1
d_call: TRBD1
clone_size: NA
cdr3_aa: CASSDRGSFGAFF
cdr3_nt: TGCGCCAGCAGTGACAGGGGGTCGTTTGGAGCTTTCTTT

v_call: TRBV7-3
j_call: TRBJ2-1
d_call: NA
clone_size: once
cdr3_aa: CASSPAVEPYNEQFF
cdr3_nt: TGTGCCAGCAGCCCTGCAGTGGAGCCCTACAATGAGCAGTTCTTC

v_call: TRBV19
j_call: TRBJ1-2
d_call: TRBD1
clone_size: NA
cdr3_aa: CASSRGQQSYGYTF
cdr3_nt: TGTGCCAGTAGTAGGGGACAGCAGAGTTATGGCTACACCTTC

v_call: TRBV5-1
j_call: TRBJ1-2
d_call: TRBD1
clone_size: NA
cdr3_aa: CASSLAGQGGSNYGYTF
cdr3_nt: TGCGCCAGCAGCTTGGCGGGACAGGGGGGGTCTAACTATGGCTACACCTTC

v_call: TRBV5-8
j_call: TRBJ1-4
d_call: TRBD1
clone_size: NA
cdr3_aa: CASSGTGAATNEKLFF
cdr3_nt: TGTGCCAGCAGCGGGACAGGGGCCGCAACTAATGAAAAACTGTTTTTT

v_call: TRBV19
j_call: TRBJ2-3
d_call: NA
clone_size: NA
cdr3_aa: CASSSLRGAAPTDTQYF
cdr3_nt: TGTGCCAGTAGTAGCCTCCGCGGGGCTGCCCCCACAGATACGCAGTATTTT

v_call: TRBV19
j_call: TRBJ1-4
d_call: NA
clone_size: NA
cdr3_aa: CASSATGTLGEKLFF
cdr3_nt: TGTGCCAGTAGTGCAACCGGGACACTAGGGGAAAAACTGTTTTTT